Here is one T cell receptor beta chain with its context. Antigen unknown. The source of the sample is a study of OX40 agonist ivuxolimab in advanced cancers. Overall study findings and caveats: Clonal expansion in partial responders at 0.1-3.0 mg/kg ranked among the lowest.

Libraries were prepared by immunoSEQ multiplex PCR; TCRdb keeps only in-frame clonotypes and omits some of them. Of some 81,000 clones detected, around 83% appear once; the ten largest clones hold roughly 0.76%. Prior autoimmune disease or systemic immunosuppression barred patients. Blood sampling was done at baseline, cycle 4 day 1, and cycle 7 day 1. Germline CDR1 MDHEN, CDR2 SYDVKM. This CDR3 region has 12 residues. V was shortened by 5 bases and J by 6 bases, with 7 bases between the two germline ends. This receptor was identified in an adult with an advanced solid tumor such as melanoma, head and neck, liver or kidney cancer. The material sequenced was CD4+ or CD8+ T cells sorted from blood, taken in a trial of the OX40 agonist ivuxolimab. The rearrangement uses TRBV28 and TRBJ2-2; D is unclear. The CDR3 bases are TGTGCCAGCAGTCTTTCCCCCGGGGAGCTGTTTTTT. Translation: CASSLSPGELFF. Looking up the rest from reference TRBV28 and TRBJ2-2 gives the full variable domain: DVKVTQSSRYLVKRTGEKVFLECVQDMDHENMFWYRQDPGLGLRLIYFSYDVKMKEKGDIPEGYSVSREKKERFSLILESASTNQTSMYLCASSLSPGELFFGEGSRLTVL.